This TCR beta chain was sequenced for a study of cytomegalovirus exposure and HLA in healthy donors. Whole-study context: An earlier analysis found under 130 million unique TCR beta sequences from 150 million to 200 million T cells. Across around 400 genotyped donors, 81% landed in the Caucasian-associated ancestry cluster.

Trimming took 3 bases from V and 6 from J, leaving 14 bases between them. The germline V gene has CDR1 SNHLY and CDR2 FYNNEI. The CDR3 totals 14 residues. In the PCR, 60 Vbeta and 13 Jbeta primers were used. TCRdb's copy holds only in-frame clones and misses some; the assay was immunoSEQ multiplex PCR. The sample lists 120,000 or so clones, 86% occurring once. The chain couples TRBV2 to TRBJ1-2; a weak D match, TRBD1 (5 bases). Source material: PBMCs. The TCR was taken from a middle-aged man in good health and CMV-seronegative. The CDR3 sequence is CASSDAREGNGYTF. DNA for the CDR3: TGTGCCAGCAGTGACGCCAGGGAAGGGAATGGCTACACCTTC.